The rows below give T cell receptor beta chains drawn from one sample of a study of blood T cells in healthy people across ages. Each CDR3 protein is one row after TCRdb ran MiXCR on the 5' RACE reads. Of 550,000 to 600,000 distinct CDR3 sequences in the sample, around 48% are singletons; the top ten hold about 26%. The sequenced sample consisted of blood. These receptors came from an elderly man in good health. CDR3s include the opening cysteine and the closing phenylalanine or tryptophan.

V gene: TRBV6-2/TRBV6-3
J gene: TRBJ2-3
CDR3 protein: CASGPALTDTQYF

V gene: TRBV20-1
J gene: TRBJ2-1
CDR3 protein: CSARASPRDEQFF

V gene: TRBV29-1
J gene: TRBJ2-3
CDR3 protein: CSVDRAQGTPGSQYF

V gene: TRBV20-1
J gene: TRBJ2-2
CDR3 protein: CSARRGNTGELFF

V gene: TRBV20-1
J gene: TRBJ2-5
CDR3 protein: CSAPSRQDQETQYF

V gene: TRBV20-1
J gene: TRBJ1-2
CDR3 protein: CSATRGRWVGYTF

V gene: TRBV20-1
J gene: TRBJ2-7
CDR3 protein: CSARAAISGSSYEQYF

V gene: TRBV6-2/TRBV6-3
J gene: NA
CDR3 protein: CASSPVPPDGYEQYF

V gene: TRBV29-1
J gene: TRBJ2-3
CDR3 protein: CSARPTATDTQYF

V gene: TRBV7-2
J gene: TRBJ2-5
CDR3 protein: CASSTNGRPQETQYF

V gene: TRBV10-3
J gene: TRBJ2-2
CDR3 protein: CAISETPRVGELFF

V gene: TRBV4-1
J gene: TRBJ2-7
CDR3 protein: CASSQEGLRSYEQYF

V gene: TRBV6-1
J gene: TRBJ2-6
CDR3 protein: CASSEYGANVLTF

V gene: TRBV6-6
J gene: TRBJ1-6
CDR3 protein: CASSYPGQGSYNSPLHF

V gene: TRBV29-1
J gene: TRBJ1-2
CDR3 protein: CSARQGTYGYTF

V gene: TRBV3-1
J gene: TRBJ2-3
CDR3 protein: CASSQGWGDTQYF

V gene: TRBV7-6
J gene: TRBJ2-5
CDR3 protein: CASSLEGFRQYF

V gene: TRBV6-5
J gene: TRBJ1-2
CDR3 protein: CACLSRGGYTF

V gene: TRBV27
J gene: TRBJ2-7
CDR3 protein: CASSWASGGNPSYEQYF

V gene: TRBV4-2
J gene: TRBJ2-1
CDR3 protein: CASSQETGLAGGRDEQFF

V gene: TRBV5-5
J gene: TRBJ2-1
CDR3 protein: CASSLSDGNNEQFF

V gene: TRBV9
J gene: TRBJ2-7
CDR3 protein: CASSPGTGVYEQYF

V gene: TRBV4-1
J gene: TRBJ2-3
CDR3 protein: CASSKRGADTQYF

V gene: TRBV2
J gene: TRBJ2-1
CDR3 protein: CASSALQGSNEQFF

V gene: TRBV7-9
J gene: TRBJ2-3
CDR3 protein: CASSRGDSGTDTQYF

V gene: TRBV10-3
J gene: TRBJ2-7
CDR3 protein: CAISTGASSTYEQYF

V gene: TRBV6-5
J gene: TRBJ2-5
CDR3 protein: CASSYGTTQETQYF

V gene: TRBV6-6
J gene: TRBJ1-5
CDR3 protein: CASSYSVGTVPQHF

V gene: TRBV29-1
J gene: TRBJ1-4
CDR3 protein: CSAGLRNEKLFF

V gene: TRBV4-1
J gene: TRBJ1-6
CDR3 protein: CASSRGPGQASSYNSPLHF

V gene: TRBV12-3/TRBV12-4
J gene: TRBJ2-5
CDR3 protein: CASEVGGVRETQYF

V gene: TRBV5-1
J gene: TRBJ1-1
CDR3 protein: CASSLPETLNTEAFF

V gene: TRBV6-2/TRBV6-3
J gene: NA
CDR3 protein: CASSYVGVPETQYF

V gene: TRBV4-2
J gene: TRBJ2-3
CDR3 protein: CASSPQLAGDTDTQYF

V gene: TRBV11-1
J gene: TRBJ2-1
CDR3 protein: CASSLRRGRDEQFF

V gene: TRBV28
J gene: TRBJ2-7
CDR3 protein: CASSPSLVLNSYEQYF

V gene: TRBV4-3
J gene: TRBJ1-5
CDR3 protein: CASSQSRDQVQPQHF

V gene: TRBV20-1
J gene: TRBJ1-6
CDR3 protein: CSARDRGSGYNSPLHF

V gene: TRBV7-9
J gene: TRBJ1-4
CDR3 protein: CASSSGQVSEKLFF

V gene: TRBV6-6
J gene: TRBJ2-7
CDR3 protein: CASKTSGSYEQYF

V gene: TRBV6-6
J gene: TRBJ1-5
CDR3 protein: CASSKVRQGDGNQPQHF

V gene: TRBV6-5
J gene: TRBJ2-7
CDR3 protein: CASSLLGPLLRSGSYEQYF

V gene: TRBV20-1
J gene: TRBJ2-1
CDR3 protein: CSGDSGYNEQFF